The T cell receptor (beta chain) under discussion was sequenced for a study of shared T cell receptors in the human thymus. Germline-derived CDR1 and CDR2 are GTSNPN and SVGIG (reference sequence). The length of the CDR3 is 14 residues. Deletions cut 5 bases from V and 1 base from J, with 12 bases between. Some clones are missing from TCRdb's copy, which holds only in-frame ones; the method was immunoSEQ multiplex PCR. The table shows approximately 400,000 clones, with over 90% occurring only once. The rearrangement joins TRBV30 to TRBJ2-4; D could derive from TRBD1 or TRBD2 (5 bases each). The sample taken for sequencing was thymocytes. The sequence came from a human donor. In DNA form, the CDR3 reads TGTGCCTGGCGAGGGGCACAGGCCAAAAACATTCAGTACTTC. It translates to CAWRGAQAKNIQYF.